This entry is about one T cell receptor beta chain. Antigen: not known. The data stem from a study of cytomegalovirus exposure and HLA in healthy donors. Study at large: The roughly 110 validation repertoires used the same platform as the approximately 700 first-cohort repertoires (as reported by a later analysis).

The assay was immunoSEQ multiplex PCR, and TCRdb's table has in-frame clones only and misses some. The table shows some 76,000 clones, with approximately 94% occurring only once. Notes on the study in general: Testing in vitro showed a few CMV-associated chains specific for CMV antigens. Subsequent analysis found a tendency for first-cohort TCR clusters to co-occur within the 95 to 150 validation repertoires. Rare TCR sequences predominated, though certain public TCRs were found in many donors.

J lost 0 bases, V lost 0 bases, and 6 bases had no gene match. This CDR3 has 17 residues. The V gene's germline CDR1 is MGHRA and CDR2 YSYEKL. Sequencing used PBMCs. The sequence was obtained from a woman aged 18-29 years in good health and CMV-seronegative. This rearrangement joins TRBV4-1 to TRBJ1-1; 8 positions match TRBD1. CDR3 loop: CASSQDPGGGMNTEAFF. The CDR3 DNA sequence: TGCGCCAGCAGCCAAGATCCAGGGGGCGGTATGAACACTGAAGCTTTCTTT.